The sequence of this T cell receptor beta chain was determined in a study of T cells after yellow fever vaccination. As for the study in general: Low-cell-number fractions were prepared with SMART-Seq v4 Ultra Low Input.

MiXCR, applied by TCRdb to the 5' RACE reads, yields one record per CDR3 protein. The sample lists about 260,000 distinct CDR3 sequences, 10% to 15% occurring once. The V end was cut by 2 bases, the J end by 4 bases, with 8 bases between. The CDR3 extends over 13 amino acids. This clonotype has a handful of counts. The target antigen is unknown. Study-wide results and limits: Repertoires obtained by FACS sorting could include abundant clonotypes that entered as contaminants from the bulk population. Once the booster was given, most primary-vaccination clones reappeared, at just under 98% for CD4 and over 85% for CD8.

The receptor was derived from a man aged 25-45 years who received the YFV17D yellow fever vaccine. This sample comprised CD4+ T cells sorted from PBMCs, obtained 45 days after the yellow fever booster vaccination. The gene calls are TRBV12-3 or TRBV12-4 and TRBJ1-2; D unclear. CDR3 nucleotide sequence: TGTGCCAGCAGTTTACCAGCTACCTATGGCTACACCTTC. As protein: CASSLPATYGYTF.